This T cell receptor beta chain was sequenced during a study of blood T cell repertoires in COVID-19. Background on the study: COVID-19 samples collected from the United States, Italy and Spain covered acute and convalescent phases. PBMCs, B-cell-depleted T cells, or T cells were the source of the cDNA or gDNA that made up the material.

CDR1 SGHKS and CDR2 YYEKEE come from the germline V gene (reference sequence). The germline V and J ends were trimmed by 4 bases and 2 bases, with 17 bases remaining between them. The length of the CDR3 is 16 residues. Some clones are missing from TCRdb's copy, which holds only in-frame ones; the method was immunoSEQ multiplex PCR. Of about 82,000 clones in the sample, around four fifths were seen once. The TCR was taken from an older woman with acute or convalescent COVID-19. The J gene is TRBJ2-3, the V gene TRBV5-5; D may be TRBD2 (6 bases). Sequences were obtained from peripheral blood. As DNA, the CDR3 is TGTGCCAGCAGCCAACTTCCGGGACTCAACACAGATACGCAGTATTTT. Its translation: CASSQLPGLNTDTQYF.